This T cell receptor beta chain was captured by sequencing in a study of T cells in Graves' hyperthyroidism and ophthalmopathy. On the study more broadly: Blood was drawn when the patient was first diagnosed and still untreated.

Amplified TCR beta CDR3 regions came from RNA transcripts. Primed by the HTBI set, a first-round RT-PCR was run on the TCR CDR3. TCRdb processed the multiplex PCR reads anew with MiXCR; each CDR3 protein has one entry. The data hold approximately 430,000 distinct CDR3 sequences, with approximately 15% observed a single time. The CDR3 contains 14 residues. The V end was cut by 3 bases, the J end by 5 bases, with 13 bases between. The germline CDR1 and CDR2 sequences are MGHRA and YSYEKL. This clonotype appeared a few times. Uncontrolled infections, other autoimmune diseases, pregnancy or lactation led to exclusion of patients. PBMCs were sourced from roughly 9.3 ml fresh peripheral blood.

The clonotype was recovered from a woman younger than 30 with Graves' hyperthyroidism. The rearrangement uses TRBV4-1 and TRBJ2-5, with D tentatively TRBD2 (6 bases). Sequencing was done on a sample of blood. Written as DNA, the CDR3 is TGCGCCAGCAGCCATGGGACTTTTGGGGAGACCCAGTACTTC. It yields the protein CASSHGTFGETQYF.